One T cell receptor beta chain is described in this entry. The data were obtained in a study of blood T cell repertoires in COVID-19. About the study: Sources were T cells, B-cell-depleted T cells, or PBMCs; the material itself was cDNA or gDNA.

The data were produced by immunoSEQ multiplex PCR, yet TCRdb's version contains in-frame clones alone and is incomplete. The sample gives around 310,000 clones, around 87% of which show up once; under 1.1% is in the top ten. V dropped 4 bases and J dropped 9 bases, with 16 bases sitting between them. Germline V gene sequence: CDR1 SGDLS, CDR2 YYNGEE. CDR3 length equals 13 residues. The source of this sequence is a woman aged 40 to 50 with COVID-19, enrolled during active disease. The chain links TRBV9 to TRBJ1-2; perhaps TRBD1 as D (5 bases). Material for sequencing was peripheral blood. CDR3 residues: CASSPGRVNRYTF. Written as DNA, the CDR3 is TGTGCCAGCAGCCCTGGCAGGGTGAATCGCTACACCTTC.